This T cell receptor (beta chain) was observed in a study of CD8 T cells in cerebrospinal fluid in Alzheimer's disease. TCRdb reprocessed the 10x single-cell sequencing reads, with one entry per CDR3 protein and no DNA. The data show 1,500 to 2,000 distinct CDR3 sequences, and the top ten clones hold 6.2%. Judged by frequency, this clonotype is large. No antigen is known for it. Whole-study results and caveats: EBV-specific TCRs in cerebrospinal fluid reportedly do not establish a causal EBV–Alzheimer's link.

CDR1 WNHNN and CDR2 SYGVQD come from the germline V gene (reference sequence). The CDR3 runs to 17 residues. The clonotype comes from a human donor in good health. Sequences were obtained from cerebrospinal fluid. The chain links TRBV10-1 to TRBJ2-3; with no DNA, the TCRdb D assignment of TRBD1 cannot be verified. This CDR3 is CASSPPPGRGEPDTQYF.